This T cell receptor beta chain is from a study of blood T cell repertoires in COVID-19. Overall study: Samples taken during acute and convalescent COVID-19 were collected in the United States, Italy and Spain.

Per the original data handling: Amplified reference gene primers provided the basis for estimating nucleated cell counts. Libraries were prepared by immunoSEQ multiplex PCR; TCRdb keeps only in-frame clonotypes and omits some of them. V, J and clone size were drawn from that table, and D and trimming were deduced from the DNA. The sample yields 170,000 or so clones, approximately 86% seen once. Trimming shortened V by 5 bases and J by 7 bases, and 18 bases separated the two germline ends. CDR3 size: 15 residues. The V gene's germline CDR1 is MNHEY and CDR2 SVGEGT. The V call is TRBV6-2 or TRBV6-3, the J call TRBJ2-1, with a tentative D call TRBD2 (6 bases). Sequenced sample: peripheral blood. This TCR derives from a middle-aged man with active or convalescent COVID-19. The CDR3 protein is CASSQTSYLKNEQFF. The CDR3 bases are TGTGCCAGCAGTCAGACTAGTTATTTGAAAAATGAGCAGTTCTTC.